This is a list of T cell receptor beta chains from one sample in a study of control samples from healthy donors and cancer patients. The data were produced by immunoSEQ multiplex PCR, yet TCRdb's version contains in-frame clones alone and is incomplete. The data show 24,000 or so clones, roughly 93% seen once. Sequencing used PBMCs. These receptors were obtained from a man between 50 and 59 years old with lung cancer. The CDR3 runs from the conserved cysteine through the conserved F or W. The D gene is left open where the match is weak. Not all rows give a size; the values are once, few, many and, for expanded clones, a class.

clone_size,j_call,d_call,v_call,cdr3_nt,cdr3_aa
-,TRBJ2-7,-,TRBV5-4,TGTGCCAGCGGCGGGTCGGGGGCCTACGAGCAGTACTTC,CASGGSGAYEQYF
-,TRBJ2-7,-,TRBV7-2,TGTGCCAGCAGCTTAACGACCCGCTCCTACGAGCAGTACTTC,CASSLTTRSYEQYF
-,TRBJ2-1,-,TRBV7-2,TGTGCCAGCAGCCCCCAGGGTTGGTCGCAGTTCTTC,CASSPQGWSQFF
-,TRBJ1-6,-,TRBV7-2,TGTGCCAGCAAAAGGGACCCCTCCTATAATTCACCCCTCCACTTT,CASKRDPSYNSPLHF
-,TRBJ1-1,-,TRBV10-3,TGTGCCATCAGAACGGTTGGCGGCACTGAAGCTTTCTTT,CAIRTVGGTEAFF
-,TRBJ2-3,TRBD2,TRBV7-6,TGTGCCAGCAGCTCCCCCAGTGGGACTAGCGGGACAGATACGCAGTATTTT,CASSSPSGTSGTDTQYF
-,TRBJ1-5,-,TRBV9,TGTGCCAGCAGCGTTTGCCGGATATATCAGCCCCAGCATTTT,CASSVCRIYQPQHF
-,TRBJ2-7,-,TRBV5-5,TGTGCCAGCAGCCAGGGTAGTAATTACGAGCAGTACTTC,CASSQGSNYEQYF
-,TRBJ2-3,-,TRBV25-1,TGTGCCAGCAGAGCGGGACAGCTCAGCACAGATACGCAGTATTTT,CASRAGQLSTDTQYF
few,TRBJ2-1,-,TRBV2,TGTGCCATCGGCGGTGTCGGCGCCTACAATGAGCAGTTCTTC,CAIGGVGAYNEQFF
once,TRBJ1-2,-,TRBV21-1,TGTGCCAGCAGCAACCTCGGGACAGGGAATATTACCTATGGCTACACCTTC,CASSNLGTGNITYGYTF
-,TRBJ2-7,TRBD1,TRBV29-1,TGCAGCGTTGAAGCCGGGGACAGCTACGAGCAGTACTTC,CSVEAGDSYEQYF
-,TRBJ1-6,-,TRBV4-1,TGCGCCAGCAGCCAAGCAAACATGGGCCTTACTTCGAATTCACCCCTCCACTTT,CASSQANMGLTSNSPLHF
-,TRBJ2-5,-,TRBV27,TGTGCCAGCAGTTCCCAAGAGACCCAGTACTTC,CASSSQETQYF
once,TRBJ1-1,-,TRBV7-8,TGTGCCAGCAGCTTAAGCACTGAAGCTTTCTTT,CASSLSTEAFF
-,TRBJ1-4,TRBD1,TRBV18,TGTGCCAGCTCACCACGACAGGGGAACGCCAATGAAAAACTGTTTTTT,CASSPRQGNANEKLFF
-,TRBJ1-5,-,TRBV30,TGTGCCTGGAGTCCAAGTCTTGGCAATCAGCCCCAGCATTTT,CAWSPSLGNQPQHF
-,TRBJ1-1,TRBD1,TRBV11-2,TGTGCCAGCAGCTCAGCCGGGACAGGGGCTTTTGGTGAAGCTTTCTTT,CASSSAGTGAFGEAFF
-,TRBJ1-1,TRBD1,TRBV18,TGTGCCAGCTCACCAGGACAGGCGGTGAACACTGAAGCTTTCTTT,CASSPGQAVNTEAFF
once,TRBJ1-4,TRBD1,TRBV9,TGTGCCAGCAGTGAAGGAGTGACAGGGAATCTTTTGGCAACTAATGAAAAACTGTTTTTT,CASSEGVTGNLLATNEKLFF
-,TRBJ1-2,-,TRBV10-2,TGCGCCAGCAGTGAGTCTTTCCTCCGGGACGCCAATTCAGCTAACTATGGCTACACCTTC,CASSESFLRDANSANYGYTF
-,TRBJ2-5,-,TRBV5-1,TGCGCCAGCAGCTCGCGACTCCTACAAGAGACCCAGTACTTC,CASSSRLLQETQYF
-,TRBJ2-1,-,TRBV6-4,TGTGCCAGCAGTGAGAACCTTCCCTCAAATGAGCAGTTCTTC,CASSENLPSNEQFF
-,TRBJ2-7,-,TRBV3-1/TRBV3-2,TGTGCCAGCAGCCAAGCTGGCGAGCAGTACTTC,CASSQAGEQYF
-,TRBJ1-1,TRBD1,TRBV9,TGTGCCAGCAGCGTAGTCGGACAGGGTAACACTGAAGCTTTCTTT,CASSVVGQGNTEAFF
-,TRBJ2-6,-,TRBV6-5,TGTGCCAGCTGTCCAGGGGCGCCTGGGGCCAACGTCCTGACTTTC,CASCPGAPGANVLTF
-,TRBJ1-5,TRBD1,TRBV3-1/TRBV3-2,TGTGCCAGCAGCCAAGATTCGACAGGGGCCGGGCCCCAGCATTTT,CASSQDSTGAGPQHF
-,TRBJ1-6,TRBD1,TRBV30,TGTGCCTGGAGTCTACAGGGGGTTAACAAGGGGTCACCCCTCCACTTT,CAWSLQGVNKGSPLHF
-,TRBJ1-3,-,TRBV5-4,TGTGCCAGCGGGATGGGGGCAGAAGGAAACACCATATATTTT,CASGMGAEGNTIYF
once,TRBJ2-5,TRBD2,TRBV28,TGTGCCAGCAGTCCGCCCGGCCTAGCGGGGGGGCAAGAGACCCAGTACTTC,CASSPPGLAGGQETQYF
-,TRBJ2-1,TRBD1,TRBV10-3,TGTGCCATCAGTATGGGACAGGGTATAGACAATGAGCAGTTCTTC,CAISMGQGIDNEQFF
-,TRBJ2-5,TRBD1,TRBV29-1,TGCAGCGTTAGACAGGGGCAGGGAGAGACCCAGTACTTC,CSVRQGQGETQYF
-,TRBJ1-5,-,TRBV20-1,TGCAGTGCTAGTCTGACTAGACATAGCAATCAGCCCCAGCATTTT,CSASLTRHSNQPQHF
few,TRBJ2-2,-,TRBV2,TGTGCCAGCAGTATTGAGGCTTACGCGAACACCGGGGAGCTGTTTTTT,CASSIEAYANTGELFF
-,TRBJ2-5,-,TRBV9,TGTGCCAGCAGCGTAGGTGGAATAGAGACCCAGTACTTC,CASSVGGIETQYF
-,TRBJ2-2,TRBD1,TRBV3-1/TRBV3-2,TGTGCCAGCAGCCCTGGGACAGGGAGGTACACCGGGGAGCTGTTTTTT,CASSPGTGRYTGELFF
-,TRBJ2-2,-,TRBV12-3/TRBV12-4,TGTGCCAGCACCACAGCGAACACCGGGGAGCTGTTTTTT,CASTTANTGELFF
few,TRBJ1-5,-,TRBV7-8,TGTGCCAGCAGCTTGTGGGGAGAGAGCAATCAGCCCCAGCATTTT,CASSLWGESNQPQHF
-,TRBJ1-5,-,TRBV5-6,TGTGCCAGCAGCTATTGGGACCGTCAGCCCCAGCATTTT,CASSYWDRQPQHF
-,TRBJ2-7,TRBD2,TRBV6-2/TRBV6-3,TGTGCCAGCAGTCTTAGCGGGGGAGGGAGCGAGCAGTACTTC,CASSLSGGGSEQYF
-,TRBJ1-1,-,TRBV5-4,TGTGCCAGCAGATGGGGCGCGGGGGGGACTGAAGCTTTCTTT,CASRWGAGGTEAFF
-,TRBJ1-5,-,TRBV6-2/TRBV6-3,TGTGCCAGCAGCAGTAGGATAAATCAGCCCCAGCATTTT,CASSSRINQPQHF
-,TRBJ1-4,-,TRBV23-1,TGCGCCAGCAGTCAAGCCGGGGGGAGGGAAGGGGATGAAAAACTGTTTTTT,CASSQAGGREGDEKLFF
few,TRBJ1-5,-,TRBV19,TGTGCCAGTACCAGGCAGAACAGGGACAATCAGCCCCAGCATTTT,CASTRQNRDNQPQHF
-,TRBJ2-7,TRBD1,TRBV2,TGTGCCAGCAGTGTCGTCCCGGGACAGGAGGAGCAGTACTTC,CASSVVPGQEEQYF
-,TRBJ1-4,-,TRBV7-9,TGTGCCAGCAGCCGTCGTAGGGACGGAGGAGCAACTAATGAAAAACTGTTTTTT,CASSRRRDGGATNEKLFF